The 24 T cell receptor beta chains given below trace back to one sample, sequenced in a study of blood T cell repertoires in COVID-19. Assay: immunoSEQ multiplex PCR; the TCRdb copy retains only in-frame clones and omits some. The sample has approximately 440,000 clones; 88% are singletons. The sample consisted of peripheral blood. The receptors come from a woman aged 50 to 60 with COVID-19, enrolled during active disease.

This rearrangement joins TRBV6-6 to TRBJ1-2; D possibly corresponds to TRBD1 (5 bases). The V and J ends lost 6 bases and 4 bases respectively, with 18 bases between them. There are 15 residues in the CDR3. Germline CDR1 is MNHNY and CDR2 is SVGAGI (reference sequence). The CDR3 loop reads CASSYLQGQSYGYTF. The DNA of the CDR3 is TGTGCCAGCAGCTACCTCCAGGGCCAAAGCTATGGCTACACCTTC.

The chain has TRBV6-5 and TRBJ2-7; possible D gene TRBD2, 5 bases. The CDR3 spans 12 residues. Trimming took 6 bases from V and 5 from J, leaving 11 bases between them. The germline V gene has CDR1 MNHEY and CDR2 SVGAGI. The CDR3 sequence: CASSPFGDEQYF. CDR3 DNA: TGTGCCAGCAGCCCCTTCGGGGACGAGCAGTACTTC.

CDR3 coding DNA: TGCGCCAGCAGCCAAGCTTCCCGAGCACCGTCGGGCGAGCAGTACTTC. It specifies CASSQASRAPSGEQYF. The rearrangement links TRBV4-1 to TRBJ2-7, with no clear D. Germline-derived CDR1 and CDR2 are MGHRA and YSYEKL. This CDR3 has 16 amino acids. Trimming pared 1 base from V and 6 bases from J, leaving 19 bases between.

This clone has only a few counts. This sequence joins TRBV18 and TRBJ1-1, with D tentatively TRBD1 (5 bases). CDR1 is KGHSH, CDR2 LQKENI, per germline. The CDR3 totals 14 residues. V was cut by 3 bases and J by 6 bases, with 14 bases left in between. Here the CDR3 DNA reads TGTGCCAGCTCACCGCTTGGAGGGGACTCTGAAGCTTTCTTT. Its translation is CASSPLGGDSEAFF.

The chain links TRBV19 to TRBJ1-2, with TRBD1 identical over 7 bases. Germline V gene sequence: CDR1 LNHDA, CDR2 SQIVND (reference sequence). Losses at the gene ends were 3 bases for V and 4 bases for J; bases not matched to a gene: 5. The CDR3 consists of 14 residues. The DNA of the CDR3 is TGTGCCAGTAGTATGGCCCGGGACAGCTATGGCTACACCTTC. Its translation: CASSMARDSYGYTF.

CDR3 residues: CASSQDEGQDNQPQHF. The CDR3 bases are TGCGCCAGCAGCCAAGATGAGGGACAGGACAATCAGCCCCAGCATTTT. The rearrangement uses TRBV4-1 and TRBJ1-5; TRBD1 matches 8 bases. Germline lookup yields CDR1 MGHRA and CDR2 YSYEKL. The V and J ends lost 0 bases and 3 bases, in that order; junction bases with no gene match: 4. This CDR3 is 16 amino acids long.

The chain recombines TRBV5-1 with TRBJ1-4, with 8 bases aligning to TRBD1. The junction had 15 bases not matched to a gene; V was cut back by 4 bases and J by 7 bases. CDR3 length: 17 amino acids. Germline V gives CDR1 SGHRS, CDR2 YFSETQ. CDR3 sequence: CASSPIPSGQGIEKLFF. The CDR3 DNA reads TGCGCCAGCAGCCCCATCCCCTCCGGACAGGGTATTGAAAAACTGTTTTTT.

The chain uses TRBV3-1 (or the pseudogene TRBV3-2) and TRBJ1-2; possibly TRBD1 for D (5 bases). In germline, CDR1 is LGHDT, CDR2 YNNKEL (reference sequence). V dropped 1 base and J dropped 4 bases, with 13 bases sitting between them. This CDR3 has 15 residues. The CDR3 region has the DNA TGTGCCAGCAGCCAAGCGTCTAGGACAACCTATGGCTACACCTTC. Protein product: CASSQASRTTYGYTF.

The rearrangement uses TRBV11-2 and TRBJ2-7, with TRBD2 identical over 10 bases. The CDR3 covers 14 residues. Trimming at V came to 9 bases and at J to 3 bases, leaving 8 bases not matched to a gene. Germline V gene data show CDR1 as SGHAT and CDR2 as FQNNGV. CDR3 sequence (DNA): TGTGCCAGTTCCTCTAGCGGGGGATTCTACGAGCAGTACTTC. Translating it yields CASSSSGGFYEQYF.

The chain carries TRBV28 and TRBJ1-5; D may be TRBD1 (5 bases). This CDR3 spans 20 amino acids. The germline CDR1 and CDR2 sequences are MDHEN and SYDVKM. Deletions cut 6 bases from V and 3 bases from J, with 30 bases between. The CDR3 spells CASRPNPFKGARATNQPQHF. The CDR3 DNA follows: TGTGCCAGCAGACCCAACCCGTTTAAAGGGGCCAGGGCTACCAATCAGCCCCAGCATTTT.

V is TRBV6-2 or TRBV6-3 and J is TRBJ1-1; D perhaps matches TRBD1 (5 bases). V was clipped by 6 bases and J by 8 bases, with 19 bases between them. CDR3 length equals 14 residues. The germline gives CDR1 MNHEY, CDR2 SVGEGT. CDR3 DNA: TGTGCCAGCAGCCCTTTATCTCAGGGCCGCGAAGCTTTCTTT. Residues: CASSPLSQGREAFF.

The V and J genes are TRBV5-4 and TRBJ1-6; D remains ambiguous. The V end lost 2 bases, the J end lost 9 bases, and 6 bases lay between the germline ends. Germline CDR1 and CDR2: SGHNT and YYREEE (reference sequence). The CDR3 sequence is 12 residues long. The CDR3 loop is CASSFPSSPLHF. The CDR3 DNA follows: TGTGCCAGCAGCTTCCCATCTTCACCCCTCCACTTT.

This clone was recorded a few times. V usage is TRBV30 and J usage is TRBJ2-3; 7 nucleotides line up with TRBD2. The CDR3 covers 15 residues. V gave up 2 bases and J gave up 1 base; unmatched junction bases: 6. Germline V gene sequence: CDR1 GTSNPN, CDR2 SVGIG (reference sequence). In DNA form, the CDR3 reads TGTGCCTGGAGTAAGCTAGCGGACCGCACAGATACGCAGTATTTT. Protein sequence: CAWSKLADRTDTQYF. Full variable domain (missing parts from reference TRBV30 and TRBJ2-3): SQTIHQWPATLVQPVGSPLSLECTVEGTSNPNLYWYRQAAGRGLQLLFYSVGIGQISSEVPQNLSASRPQDRQFILSSKKLLLSDSGFYLCAWSKLADRTDTQYFGPGTRLTVL.

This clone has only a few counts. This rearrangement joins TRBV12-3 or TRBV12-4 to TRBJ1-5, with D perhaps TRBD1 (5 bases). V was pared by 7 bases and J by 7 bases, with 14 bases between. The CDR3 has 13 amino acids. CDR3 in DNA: TGTGCCAGCACCGGGGGGTTAAAGCAGCCCCAGCATTTT. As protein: CASTGGLKQPQHF.

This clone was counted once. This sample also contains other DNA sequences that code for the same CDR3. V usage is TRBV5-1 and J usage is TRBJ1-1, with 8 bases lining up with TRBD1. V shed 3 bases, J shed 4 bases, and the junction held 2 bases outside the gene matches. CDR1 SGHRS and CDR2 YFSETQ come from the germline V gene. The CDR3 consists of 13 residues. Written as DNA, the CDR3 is TGCGCCAGCAGCTCTACAGGGGGCACTGAAGCTTTCTTT. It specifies CASSSTGGTEAFF. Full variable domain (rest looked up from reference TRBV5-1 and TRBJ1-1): KAGVTQTPRYLIKTRGQQVTLSCSPISGHRSVSWYQQTPGQGLQFLFEYFSETQRNKGNFPGRFSGRQFSNSRSEMNVSTLELGDSALYLCASSSTGGTEAFFGQGTRLTVV.

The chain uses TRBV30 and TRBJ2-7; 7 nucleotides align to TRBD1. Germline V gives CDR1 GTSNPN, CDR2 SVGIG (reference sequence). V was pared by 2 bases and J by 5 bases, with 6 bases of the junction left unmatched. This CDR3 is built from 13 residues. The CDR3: CAWSRGDRDEQYF. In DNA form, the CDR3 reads TGTGCCTGGAGTCGGGGCGACAGGGACGAGCAGTACTTC.

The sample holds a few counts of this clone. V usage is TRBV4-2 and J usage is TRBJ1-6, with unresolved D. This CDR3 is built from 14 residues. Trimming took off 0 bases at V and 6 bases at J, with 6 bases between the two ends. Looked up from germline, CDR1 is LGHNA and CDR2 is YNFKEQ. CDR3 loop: CASSQDRFNSPLHF. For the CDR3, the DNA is TGTGCCAGCAGCCAAGACAGGTTTAATTCACCCCTCCACTTT.

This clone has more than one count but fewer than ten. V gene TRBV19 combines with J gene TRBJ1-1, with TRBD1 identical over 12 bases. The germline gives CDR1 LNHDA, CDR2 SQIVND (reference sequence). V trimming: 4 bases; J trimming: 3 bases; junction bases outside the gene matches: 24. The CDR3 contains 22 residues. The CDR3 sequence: CASSTGTGGGGRRFSSHTEAFF. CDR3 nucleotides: TGTGCCAGTAGTACCGGGACAGGGGGCGGTGGTCGTCGGTTCAGCTCGCACACTGAAGCTTTCTTT.

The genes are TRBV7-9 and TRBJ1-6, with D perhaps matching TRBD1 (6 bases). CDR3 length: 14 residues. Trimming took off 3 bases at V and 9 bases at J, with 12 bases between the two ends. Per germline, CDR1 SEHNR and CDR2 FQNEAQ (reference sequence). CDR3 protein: CASSFNRDISPLHF. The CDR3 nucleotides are TGTGCCAGCAGCTTTAACAGGGACATTTCACCCCTCCACTTT.

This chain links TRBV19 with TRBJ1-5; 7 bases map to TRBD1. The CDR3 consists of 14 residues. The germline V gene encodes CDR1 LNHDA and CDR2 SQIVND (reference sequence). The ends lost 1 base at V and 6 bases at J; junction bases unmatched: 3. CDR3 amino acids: CASSIGRGSQPQHF. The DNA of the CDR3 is TGTGCCAGTAGTATAGGCAGGGGGAGTCAGCCCCAGCATTTT. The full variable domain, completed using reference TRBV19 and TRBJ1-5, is DGGITQSPKYLFRKEGQNVTLSCEQNLNHDAMYWYRQDPGQGLRLIYYSQIVNDFQKGDIAEGYSVSREKKESFPLTVTSAQKNPTAFYLCASSIGRGSQPQHFGDGTRLSIL.

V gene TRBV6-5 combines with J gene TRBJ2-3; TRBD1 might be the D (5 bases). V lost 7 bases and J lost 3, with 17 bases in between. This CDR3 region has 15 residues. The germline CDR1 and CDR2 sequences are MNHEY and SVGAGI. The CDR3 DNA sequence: TGTGCCAGCAAAGTCGAGGCAGGGTCAACAGATACGCAGTATTTT. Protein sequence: CASKVEAGSTDTQYF.

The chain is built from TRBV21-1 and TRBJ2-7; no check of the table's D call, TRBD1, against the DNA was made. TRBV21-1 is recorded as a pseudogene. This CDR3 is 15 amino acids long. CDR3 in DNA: TGTGCCAGCAGCAAAGACAGGACAGGGCTTTACGAGCAGTACTTC. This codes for CASSKDRTGLYEQYF.

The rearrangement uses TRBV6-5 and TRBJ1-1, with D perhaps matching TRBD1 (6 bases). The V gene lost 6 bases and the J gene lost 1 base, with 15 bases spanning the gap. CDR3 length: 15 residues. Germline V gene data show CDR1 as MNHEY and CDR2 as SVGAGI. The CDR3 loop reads CASRGLGHTNTEAFF. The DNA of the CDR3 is TGTGCCAGCAGGGGATTGGGACACACGAACACTGAAGCTTTCTTT.

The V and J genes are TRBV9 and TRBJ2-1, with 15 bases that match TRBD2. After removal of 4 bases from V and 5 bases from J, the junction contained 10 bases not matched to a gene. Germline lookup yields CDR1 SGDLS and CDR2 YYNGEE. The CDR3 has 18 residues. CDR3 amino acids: CASSRGTSGGPTHNEQFF. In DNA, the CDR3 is TGTGCCAGCAGCCGCGGGACTAGCGGGGGGCCTACCCACAATGAGCAGTTCTTC.